Shown below are 8 T cell receptor beta chains from a single sample sequenced in a study of shared clonotypes between healthy human individuals. Sequencing was performed with immunoSEQ multiplex PCR; in TCRdb, only in-frame clones are kept and a portion is missing. This sample yields under 650,000 clones, of which less than 96% are seen a single time; about 0.054% belongs to the top ten. Sequences were obtained from naive CD4+ T cells sorted from blood. As to subset: CD45RA+ positively selected. All receptors come from a woman aged 30 to 39 in good health.

The rearrangement joins TRBV28 to TRBJ2-7; D is unresolved. Between the trimmed V and J ends, which lost 5 bases and 2 bases, there was a span of 10 bases. This CDR3 is built from 13 residues. In germline, CDR1 is MDHEN, CDR2 SYDVKM. CDR3 sequence reads: CASSVGFTYEQYF. CDR3 DNA: TGTGCCAGCAGTGTAGGTTTTACCTACGAGCAGTACTTC.

This clone has only one observation. The J gene is TRBJ2-7, the V gene TRBV5-8; D gene unclear. Germline CDR1 reads SGHTS; CDR2 reads YDEGEE. The CDR3 has 15 amino acids. Trimming removed 0 bases at V and 5 bases at J, with 15 bases between. The CDR3 region is CASSLGWGTPNEQYF. In DNA, the CDR3 is TGTGCCAGCAGCTTGGGCTGGGGAACCCCTAACGAGCAGTACTTC.

The chain recombines TRBV30 with TRBJ1-3; D not resolved. Deletions cut 8 bases from V and 0 bases from J, with 11 bases between. The CDR3 is made up of 13 amino acids. Germline-derived CDR1 and CDR2 are GTSNPN and SVGIG (reference sequence). CDR3 amino acids: CAAVMNSGNTIYF. Here the CDR3 DNA reads TGTGCCGCTGTCATGAACTCTGGAAACACCATATATTTT.

This sequence joins TRBV11-2 and TRBJ2-3; a weak D match, TRBD2 (6 bases). CDR1 and CDR2 from the germline V gene are SGHAT and FQNNGV. Trimming cost V 0 bases and J 3 bases, with 7 bases left between them. This CDR3 spans 14 amino acids. As DNA, the CDR3 is TGTGCCAGCAGCTTAGATCGGGGGACAGATACGCAGTATTTT. It specifies CASSLDRGTDTQYF.

This clone was seen only once. The chain employs TRBV28 and TRBJ2-7; 8 bases agree with TRBD1. The V segment lost 2 bases and the J segment 6 bases; nucleotides outside the gene matches: 9. CDR1 is MDHEN and CDR2 is SYDVKM in the germline V gene. The CDR3 contains 15 residues. The chain's CDR3 is CASSLLLGQGSEQYF. The CDR3, as DNA: TGTGCCAGCAGTTTACTATTAGGACAGGGAAGCGAGCAGTACTTC.

The rearrangement links TRBV20-1 to TRBJ1-1; 11 nucleotides align to TRBD1. J gave up 11 bases and V 5 bases, and 1 base lay outside the gene matches. The CDR3 totals 10 residues. CDR1 is DFQATT and CDR2 is SNEGSKA in the germline V gene (reference sequence). CDR3 coding DNA: TGCAGTGCTTGGGACAGGGGGGCTTTCTTT. It encodes CSAWDRGAFF.

This sequence joins TRBV11-2 and TRBJ1-6; 10 bases map to TRBD1. Germline CDR1 and CDR2: SGHAT and FQNNGV. This CDR3 region has 15 residues. V shed 5 bases, J shed 7 bases, and the junction held 5 bases outside the gene matches. The CDR3: CASSPRTGGNSPLHF. Here the CDR3 DNA reads TGTGCCAGCAGCCCCCGGACAGGGGGGAATTCACCCCTCCACTTT.

The chain carries TRBV7-9 and TRBJ2-5, with no clear D. The V end lost 1 base, the J end lost 2 bases, and 2 bases lay between the germline ends. Germline V gene lookup returns CDR1 SEHNR and CDR2 FQNEAQ (reference sequence). This CDR3 region has 12 residues. The DNA for the CDR3 is TGTGCCAGCAGCTTAGGGCAAGAGACCCAGTACTTC. Its protein is CASSLGQETQYF.